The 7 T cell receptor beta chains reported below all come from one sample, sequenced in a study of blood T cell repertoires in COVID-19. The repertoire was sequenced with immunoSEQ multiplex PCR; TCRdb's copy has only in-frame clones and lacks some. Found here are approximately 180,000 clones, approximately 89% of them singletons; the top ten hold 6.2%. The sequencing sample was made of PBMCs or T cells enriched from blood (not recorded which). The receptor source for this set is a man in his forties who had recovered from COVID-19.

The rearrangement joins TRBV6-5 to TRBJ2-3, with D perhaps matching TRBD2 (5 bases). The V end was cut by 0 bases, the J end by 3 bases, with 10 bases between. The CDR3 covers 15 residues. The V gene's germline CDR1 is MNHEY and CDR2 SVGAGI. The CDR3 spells CASSYSTGITDTQYF. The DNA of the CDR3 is TGTGCCAGCAGTTACTCGACGGGAATTACAGATACGCAGTATTTT.

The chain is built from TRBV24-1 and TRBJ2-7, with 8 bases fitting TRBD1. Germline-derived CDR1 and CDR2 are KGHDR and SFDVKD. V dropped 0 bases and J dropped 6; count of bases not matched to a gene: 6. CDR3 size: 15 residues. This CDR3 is CATSDLLGTGSEQYF. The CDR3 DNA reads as TGTGCCACCAGTGATTTGCTTGGGACAGGTTCCGAGCAGTACTTC.

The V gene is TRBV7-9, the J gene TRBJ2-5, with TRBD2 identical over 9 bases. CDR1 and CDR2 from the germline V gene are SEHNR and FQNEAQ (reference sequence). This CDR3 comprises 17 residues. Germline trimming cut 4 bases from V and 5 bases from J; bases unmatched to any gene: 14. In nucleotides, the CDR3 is TGTGCCAGCAGCTCCGGTTCGGCCGGGACTAGCTATGAGACCCAGTACTTC. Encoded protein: CASSSGSAGTSYETQYF.

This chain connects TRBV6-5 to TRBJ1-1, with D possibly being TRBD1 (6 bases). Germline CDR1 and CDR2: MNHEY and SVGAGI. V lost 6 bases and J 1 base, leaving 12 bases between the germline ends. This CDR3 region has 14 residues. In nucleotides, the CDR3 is TGTGCCAGCAGGTTCAGGGGACCGAACACTGAAGCTTTCTTT. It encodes CASRFRGPNTEAFF.

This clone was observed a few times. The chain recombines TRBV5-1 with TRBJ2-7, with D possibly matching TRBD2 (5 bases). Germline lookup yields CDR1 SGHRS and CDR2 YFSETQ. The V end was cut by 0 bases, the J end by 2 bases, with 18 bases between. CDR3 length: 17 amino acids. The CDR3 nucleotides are TGCGCCAGCAGCTTGGCGGGATCGGCTCCCTCGGCCTACGAGCAGTACTTC. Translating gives CASSLAGSAPSAYEQYF.

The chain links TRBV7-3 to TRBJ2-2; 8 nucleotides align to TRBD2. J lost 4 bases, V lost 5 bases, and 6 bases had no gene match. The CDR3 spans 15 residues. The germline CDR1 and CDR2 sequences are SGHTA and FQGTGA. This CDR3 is CASSTTGTSTGELFF. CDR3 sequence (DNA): TGTGCCAGCAGCACTACCGGGACTAGCACCGGGGAGCTGTTTTTT.

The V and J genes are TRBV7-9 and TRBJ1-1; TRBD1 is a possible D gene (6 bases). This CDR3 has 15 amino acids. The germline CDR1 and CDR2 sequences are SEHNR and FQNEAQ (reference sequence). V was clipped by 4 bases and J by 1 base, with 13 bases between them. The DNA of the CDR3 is TGTGCCAGCAGCTCCCCGGACAGAGCGAACACTGAAGCTTTCTTT. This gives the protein CASSSPDRANTEAFF.